The 21 T cell receptor beta chains listed next were all sequenced from one sample in a study of Tregs in tolerant kidney transplant recipients. Here immunoSEQ multiplex PCR was the method, and the copy in TCRdb shows in-frame clones only, minus some. The clone table shows about 23,000 clones, with the ten largest holding roughly 4%. Related graft donors supplied nonmyeloablative bone marrow transplants, and mixed chimerism was transient. The starting material was CD4+ T cells from blood (PBMCs), obtained 6 months after the transplant. The receptors were gathered from a human patient who received a combined kidney and bone marrow transplant. Some of these T cells may belong to the graft donor.

About this clone itself: The read gets to within 3 residues of the CDR3 end, and the germline J gene fills in the rest. The chain combines TRBV20-1 with TRBJ2-7, with 8 bases fitting TRBD2. The V and J ends lost 5 bases and 6 bases, in that order; junction bases with no gene match: 6. CDR1 and CDR2 (germline): DFQATT, SNEGSKA (reference sequence). This CDR3 spans 12 amino acids. The CDR3 sequence: CSAPRTSPEQYF. The sequenced part of the CDR3 DNA is TGCAGTGCTCCCCGGACTAGCCCCGAG.

The sequenced CDR3 bases are TGTGCCACCAGCGTGACTAGCGGGAGGGCGTTAGATACG. Amino acids: CATSVTSGRALDT. In full, the CDR3 reads CATSVTSGRALDTQYF. The chain has TRBV15 and TRBJ2-3, with 14 positions matching TRBD2. The read ends 3 residues shy of where the CDR3 ends; the end is completed using the germline J gene. With V trimmed by 5 bases and J by 5 bases, 6 bases remained unmatched. The germline gives CDR1 LNHNV, CDR2 YYDKDF (reference sequence). The CDR3 is 16 residues long.

As concerns this clone: The CDR3 end lies 3 residues beyond the end of the read and is filled in from the germline J gene. The rearrangement uses TRBV18 and TRBJ2-1; 13 positions match TRBD2. This CDR3 has 16 amino acids. Germline V gene lookup returns CDR1 KGHSH and CDR2 LQKENI. V lost 5 bases, J lost 7 bases, and 8 bases stayed unmatched. CDR3: CASSFLGLAGRNEQFF. The CDR3 DNA, read in part, is TGTGCCAGCTCATTTTTGGGACTAGCGGGGCGGAATGAG. Variable domain in full (rest from reference TRBV18 and TRBJ2-1): NAGVMQNPRHLVRRRGQEARLRCSPMKGHSHVYWYRQLPEEGLKFMVYLQKENIIDESGMPKERFSAEFPKEGPSILRIQQVVRGDSAAYFCASSFLGLAGRNEQFFGPGTRLTVL.

On this clone itself: The CDR3 end is not reached by the read, which stops 3 residues before it; the germline J gene fills it in. V gene TRBV29-1 combines with J gene TRBJ2-7, with TRBD1 identical over 9 bases. The germline V gene has CDR1 SQVTM and CDR2 ANQGSEA. V shed 4 bases, J shed 3 bases, and the junction held 4 bases outside the gene matches. The length of the CDR3 is 13 residues. The sequenced part of the CDR3 DNA is TGCAGCGTTGTGGGGACAGGGTTCTACGAG. Translation: CSVVGTGFYE. The complete CDR3 protein is CSVVGTGFYEQYF.

As for this clone: The CDR3 extends 3 residues past the end of the read, so its final part is completed from the germline J gene. The rearrangement joins TRBV19 to TRBJ2-1; 14 bases fit TRBD2. Germline loops: CDR1 LNHDA, CDR2 SQIVND (reference sequence). The CDR3 is made up of 18 amino acids. Trimming removed 5 bases from V and 8 bases from J; junction bases left unmatched: 14. CDR3 DNA (partial): TGTGCCAGTAGTTGGGCCCAGGGACTAGCGGGAGTGGCCCATGAG. This codes for CASSWAQGLAGVAHE. The entire CDR3 reads CASSWAQGLAGVAHEQFF.

Worth noting for this clone: Read data end 3 residues before the CDR3 end; the end is taken from the germline J gene. The chain joins TRBV19 to TRBJ1-1; TRBD1 matches 7 bases. The V segment lost 3 bases and the J segment 3 bases; nucleotides outside the gene matches: 4. CDR1 is LNHDA and CDR2 is SQIVND in the germline V gene (reference sequence). This CDR3 comprises 14 residues. The sequenced CDR3 bases are TGTGCCAGTAGTATTCAGGGGGAGGACACTGAA. This sequence encodes CASSIQGEDTE. The entire CDR3 is CASSIQGEDTEAFF.

Regarding this clone: The read comes to an end 3 residues before the CDR3 does, leaving the germline J gene to fill in the end. This rearrangement joins TRBV18 to TRBJ2-7; 8 bases fit TRBD2. CDR1 and CDR2 (germline): KGHSH, LQKENI. The CDR3 totals 16 residues. Trimming at V came to 2 bases and at J to 2 bases, leaving 8 bases not matched to a gene. The covered CDR3 bases are TGTGCCAGCTCACCAGCTACTAGCGGCTCCCCCTACGAG. It yields the protein CASSPATSGSPYE. The CDR3 in full is CASSPATSGSPYEQYF.

Details on this clone: The CDR3 goes on 3 residues after the read ends, and that part is filled in from the germline J gene. This chain connects TRBV10-3 to TRBJ1-2; 9 bases are a match to TRBD1. After removal of 4 bases from V and 2 bases from J, the junction contained 5 bases not matched to a gene. The CDR3 is made up of 15 amino acids. Germline assignment: CDR1 ENHRY and CDR2 SYGVKD. The CDR3 reads CAISGDRELNYGYTF. Incomplete CDR3 DNA: TGTGCCATCAGTGGGGACAGGGAATTGAACTATGGC.

For this clone: The CDR3 is cut off 3 residues early in the read; its end comes from the germline J gene. The chain joins TRBV6-1 to TRBJ2-7, with 11 bases lining up with TRBD2. There are 15 residues in the CDR3. The ends lost 2 bases at V and 3 bases at J; junction bases unmatched: 3. Germline CDR1 and CDR2: MNHNS and SASEGT. The CDR3 bases that were read are TGTGCCAGCAGTGAAACTGGGACTAGCGGCTACGAG. It translates to CASSETGTSGYE. In full, the CDR3 is CASSETGTSGYEQYF.

Worth noting for this clone: The sequenced fragment ends 3 residues before the CDR3 boundary, so the rest is inferred from the germline J gene. The V gene is TRBV5-1, the J gene TRBJ2-1, with D possibly TRBD1 on 5 matching bases. The germline CDR1 and CDR2 sequences are SGHRS and YFSETQ. The CDR3 runs 15 residues. The ends were cut back, 2 bases at V and 0 bases at J, with 9 bases in the middle. The CDR3 bases that were read are TGCGCCAGCAGCTTACAGGCTAGCTCCTACAATGAG. This gives the protein CASSLQASSYNE. The full CDR3 sequence reads CASSLQASSYNEQFF. Full variable domain (rest looked up from reference TRBV5-1 and TRBJ2-1): KAGVTQTPRYLIKTRGQQVTLSCSPISGHRSVSWYQQTPGQGLQFLFEYFSETQRNKGNFPGRFSGRQFSNSRSEMNVSTLELGDSALYLCASSLQASSYNEQFFGPGTRLTVL.

CDR3 loop: CASSGLYYGYTF. The sequenced CDR3 bases are TGTGCCAGCAGCGGACTCTACTATGGC. V and J are TRBV2 and TRBJ1-2; D is uncertain. The CDR3 end falls 3 residues outside the read, so it is completed with the germline J gene. The CDR3 extends over 12 amino acids. Germline V CDR1 and CDR2: SNHLY, FYNNEI. V lost 6 bases and J 3 bases, leaving 8 bases between the germline ends. Complete variable domain (other parts from reference TRBV2 and TRBJ1-2): EPEVTQTPSHQVTQMGQEVILRCVPISNHLYFYWYRQILGQKVEFLVSFYNNEISEKSEIFDDQFSVERPDGSNFTLKIRSTKLEDSAMYFCASSGLYYGYTFGSGTRLTVV.

A remark on this clone: Read sequence stops 3 residues before the CDR3 end, and the germline J gene provides the missing end. This chain joins TRBV10-3 and TRBJ2-7; possibly TRBD2 for D (7 bases). The CDR3 covers 15 residues. Germline-derived CDR1 and CDR2 are ENHRY and SYGVKD. The V end lost 4 bases, the J end lost 3 bases, and 16 bases lay between the germline ends. CDR3 DNA, as far as it was read: TGTGCCATCAGTGGTCCTTTGCGGGGGCACTACGAG. Residues: CAISGPLRGHYE. The CDR3, in full, reads CAISGPLRGHYEQYF.

Here the CDR3 reads CASRLSGTGGLTDTQYF. The CDR3 bases that were read are TGTGCCAGTAGACTATCCGGGACAGGGGGCCTTACAGATACG. The chain joins TRBV19 to TRBJ2-3; 12 bases are shared with TRBD1. Sequencing ends 3 residues short of the CDR3 end; the germline J gene provides the rest. The CDR3 loop spans 17 amino acids. Germline values: CDR1 LNHDA, CDR2 SQIVND (reference sequence). Germline trimming cut 6 bases from V and 3 bases from J; bases unmatched to any gene: 10. The full variable domain, completed using reference TRBV19 and TRBJ2-3, is DGGITQSPKYLFRKEGQNVTLSCEQNLNHDAMYWYRQDPGQGLRLIYYSQIVNDFQKGDIAEGYSVSREKKESFPLTVTSAQKNPTAFYLCASRLSGTGGLTDTQYFGPGTRLTVL.

Points on this clone: Read data end 3 residues before the CDR3 end; the end is taken from the germline J gene. The J gene is TRBJ1-3, the V gene TRBV5-1, with D maybe TRBD1 (6 bases). Trimming took off 4 bases at V and 0 bases at J, with 11 bases between the two ends. This CDR3 contains 15 residues. Germline V gene sequence: CDR1 SGHRS, CDR2 YFSETQ. Incomplete CDR3 DNA: TGCGCCAGCAGCCTCAGGGGCGTCTCTGGAAACACC. It is translated as CASSLRGVSGNT. In full, the CDR3 is CASSLRGVSGNTIYF. The whole variable domain, filled in from reference TRBV5-1 and TRBJ1-3, reads KAGVTQTPRYLIKTRGQQVTLSCSPISGHRSVSWYQQTPGQGLQFLFEYFSETQRNKGNFPGRFSGRQFSNSRSEMNVSTLELGDSALYLCASSLRGVSGNTIYFGEGSWLTVV.

As to this clone: The read comes to an end 3 residues before the CDR3 does, leaving the germline J gene to fill in the end. The chain combines TRBV5-1 with TRBJ1-2, with 8 bases lining up with TRBD1. CDR3 length: 15 residues. Germline trimming cut 3 bases from V and 3 bases from J; bases unmatched to any gene: 7. CDR1 SGHRS and CDR2 YFSETQ come from the germline V gene. Here the CDR3 reads CASSSGTGGDYGYTF. The sequenced part of the CDR3 DNA is TGCGCCAGCAGCTCAGGGACAGGAGGAGACTATGGC.

Points on this clone: The read stops 3 residues short of the end of the CDR3; the missing end is completed from the germline J gene. V and J are TRBV19 and TRBJ1-2, with a weak D call TRBD1 (6 bases). The CDR3 loop spans 16 amino acids. Trimming removed 4 bases at V and 7 bases at J, with 22 bases between. The germline V gene encodes CDR1 LNHDA and CDR2 SQIVND (reference sequence). The sequenced CDR3 bases are TGTGCCAGTAGTACAACAACATGGGGGCTGGTGGCTGGC. Its translation is CASSTTTWGLVAG. The whole CDR3 reads CASSTTTWGLVAGYTF.

As concerns this clone: The missing CDR3 end, 3 residues past where the read stops, is filled in from the germline J gene. This chain joins TRBV19 and TRBJ1-5; D is unresolved. Trimming removed 3 bases from V and 2 bases from J, with 11 bases in between. The length of the CDR3 is 15 residues. Germline CDR1 and CDR2: LNHDA and SQIVND (reference sequence). The CDR3 spells CASSIKLVGNQPQHF. Partial CDR3 DNA: TGTGCCAGTAGTATTAAGCTGGTGGGCAATCAGCCC.

Points on this clone: Read coverage stops 3 residues before the CDR3 terminus; the germline J gene supplies the remainder. The chain uses TRBV6-1 and TRBJ1-2; TRBD1 agrees at 12 bases. Germline loops: CDR1 MNHNS, CDR2 SASEGT. This CDR3 is built from 14 residues. The CDR3 DNA, read in part, is TGTGCCAGCAGTGTTAGGGGGACAGGGGGCCTC. Protein: CASSVRGTGGL. In full, the CDR3 reads CASSVRGTGGLYTF.

A remark on this clone: The read terminates 3 residues ahead of where the CDR3 ends, so the germline J gene completes it. The chain is built from TRBV5-5 and TRBJ1-2; weak D call: TRBD1 (6 bases). Trimming shortened V by 5 bases and J by 2 bases, and 13 bases separated the two germline ends. The CDR3 sequence is 14 residues long. Germline assignment: CDR1 SGHKS and CDR2 YYEKEE (reference sequence). Incomplete CDR3 DNA: TGTGCCAGCAGGTATCAGGGGAAAAACTATGGC. Amino acid sequence: CASRYQGKNYG. The entire CDR3 sequence reads CASRYQGKNYGYTF. Looking up the rest from reference TRBV5-5 and TRBJ1-2 gives the full variable domain: DAGVTQSPTHLIKTRGQQVTLRCSPISGHKSVSWYQQVLGQGPQFIFQYYEKEERGRGNFPDRFSARQFPNYSSELNVNALLLGDSALYLCASRYQGKNYGYTFGSGTRLTVV.

Of note for this clone: The CDR3 end lies 3 residues beyond the end of the read and is filled in from the germline J gene. This rearrangement joins TRBV11-2 to TRBJ2-5; unclear D gene. V was trimmed by 3 bases and J by 5 bases, leaving 13 bases between them. The germline V gene has CDR1 SGHAT and CDR2 FQNNGV. This CDR3 comprises 14 residues. Partial CDR3 DNA: TGTGCCAGCAGCTTTGGGCCCACCGATGAGACC. It specifies CASSFGPTDET. The full CDR3 reads CASSFGPTDETQYF.

CDR3 sequence reads: CASSQDRGQRDTQYF. The part of the CDR3 DNA that was read is TGCGCCAGCAGCCAAGACAGGGGGCAGAGAGATACG. The rearrangement links TRBV4-1 to TRBJ2-3; TRBD1 aligns across 8 bases. The read ends 3 residues before the CDR3 terminus; that terminus is restored from the germline J gene. V lost 0 bases to trimming and J lost 5 bases; unmatched junction nucleotides: 4. Looked up from germline, CDR1 is MGHRA and CDR2 is YSYEKL. This CDR3 has 15 amino acids.